The 9 T cell receptor beta chains in this list originate from one sample, sequenced in a study of control samples from healthy donors and cancer patients. Generated by immunoSEQ multiplex PCR, the TCRdb table keeps only in-frame clones and is missing some. This table holds 130,000 or so clones, approximately 90% found once. Sequencing was carried out using blood. These receptors were collected from a woman between 45 and 60 years old in good health.

The chain has TRBV6-5 and TRBJ1-1, with D hard to call. The V end lost 7 bases, the J end lost 5 bases, and 8 bases lay between the germline ends. The CDR3 length is 11 residues. Per germline, CDR1 MNHEY and CDR2 SVGAGI. The CDR3 nucleotides are TGTGCCAGCAACGACAAAACTGAAGCTTTCTTT. Its protein product is CASNDKTEAFF.

This rearrangement joins TRBV7-9 to TRBJ1-6; unclear D gene. CDR1 SEHNR and CDR2 FQNEAQ come from the germline V gene (reference sequence). V was clipped by 1 base and J by 0 bases, with 4 bases between them. There are 15 residues in the CDR3. CDR3 residues: CASSLDPSYNSPLHF. The CDR3 DNA follows: TGTGCCAGCAGCTTAGACCCCTCCTATAATTCACCCCTCCACTTT.

The chain carries TRBV9 and TRBJ2-1, with unresolved D. The CDR3 consists of 14 residues. The germline V and J ends were trimmed by 2 bases and 5 bases, with 11 bases remaining between them. In germline, CDR1 is SGDLS, CDR2 YYNGEE. For the CDR3, the DNA is TGTGCCAGCAGCGTCGACGGGTGGGACAATGAGCAGTTCTTC. This translates into CASSVDGWDNEQFF.

The chain uses TRBV3-1 (or the pseudogene TRBV3-2) and TRBJ2-3; D may match TRBD1 or TRBD2 (5 bases each). This CDR3 is built from 15 residues. Germline V gene data show CDR1 as LGHDT and CDR2 as YNNKEL (reference sequence). V was trimmed by 4 bases and J by 0 bases, leaving 11 bases between them. The CDR3 sequence: CASSPPGPSTDTQYF. The CDR3, as DNA: TGTGCCAGCAGCCCCCCGGGGCCGAGCACAGATACGCAGTATTTT.

J is TRBJ2-6 and V is TRBV3-1 (or the pseudogene TRBV3-2); D remains ambiguous. Deletions cut 0 bases from V and 5 bases from J, with 8 bases between. The CDR3 has 15 residues. CDR1 is LGHDT and CDR2 is YNNKEL in the germline V gene (reference sequence). CDR3 loop: CASSQDVVRANVLTF. CDR3 sequence (DNA): TGTGCCAGCAGCCAAGATGTGGTGAGGGCCAACGTCCTGACTTTC.

This clone was recorded only once. V is TRBV27 and J is TRBJ2-1; D gene ambiguous. From germline, CDR1 is MNHEY and CDR2 SMNVEV (reference sequence). V was cut by 4 bases and J by 1 base, with 5 bases left in between. The CDR3 consists of 13 residues. The CDR3 reads CASSSQSYNEQFF. CDR3 DNA sequence: TGTGCCAGCAGTTCACAGTCCTACAATGAGCAGTTCTTC.

V is TRBV5-1 and J is TRBJ1-4; perhaps TRBD1 as D (6 bases). The CDR3 extends over 15 amino acids. Germline lookup yields CDR1 SGHRS and CDR2 YFSETQ. Trimming stripped 6 bases from V and 3 bases from J, with 15 bases between. CDR3 amino acids: CASNEGGPPNEKLFF. DNA for the CDR3: TGCGCCAGCAACGAGGGGGGTCCACCTAATGAAAAACTGTTTTTT. Full variable domain (rest looked up from reference TRBV5-1 and TRBJ1-4): KAGVTQTPRYLIKTRGQQVTLSCSPISGHRSVSWYQQTPGQGLQFLFEYFSETQRNKGNFPGRFSGRQFSNSRSEMNVSTLELGDSALYLCASNEGGPPNEKLFFGSGTQLSVL.

J is TRBJ2-5 and V is TRBV5-1; 9 bases map to TRBD1. Germline V lookup: CDR1 SGHRS, CDR2 YFSETQ. V shed 4 bases, J shed 2 bases, and the junction held 9 bases outside the gene matches. This CDR3 is 16 amino acids long. The CDR3 DNA reads as TGCGCCAGCAGCCGCTTGTCTGGACAGGGGCAAGAGACCCAGTACTTC. It yields the protein CASSRLSGQGQETQYF.

This clone was observed a handful of times. V and J are TRBV4-1 and TRBJ2-7; D assignment may be TRBD1 or TRBD2 (5 bases each). V shed 4 bases and J shed 7 bases, with 17 bases lying between them. Germline V CDR1 and CDR2: MGHRA, YSYEKL. The CDR3 has 14 amino acids. The CDR3 DNA is TGCGCCAGCAGCCCCGGGACCCTGGGAGAGGAGCAGTACTTC. Encoded protein: CASSPGTLGEEQYF.